These 12 T cell receptor beta chains share one sample of origin, sequenced in a study of blood T cell repertoires in COVID-19. TCRdb's copy holds only in-frame clones and misses some; the assay was immunoSEQ multiplex PCR. The table records roughly 21,000 clones, approximately 90% of them present only once. Input material: peripheral blood. The receptors here all came from a man in his sixties or seventies with active COVID-19.

The chain uses TRBV2 and TRBJ2-1; TRBD2 might be the D (5 bases). The CDR3 consists of 15 residues. Trimming stripped 6 bases from V and 0 bases from J, with 12 bases between. CDR1 SNHLY and CDR2 FYNNEI come from the germline V gene. The CDR3, as DNA: TGTGCCAGCAGCCTCCACCGGGACTCCTACAATGAGCAGTTCTTC. Translation gives CASSLHRDSYNEQFF. Based on the CDR3 plus reference TRBV2 and TRBJ2-1, the full variable domain is EPEVTQTPSHQVTQMGQEVILRCVPISNHLYFYWYRQILGQKVEFLVSFYNNEISEKSEIFDDQFSVERPDGSNFTLKIRSTKLEDSAMYFCASSLHRDSYNEQFFGPGTRLTVL.

In this sample, this clone turned up once. V gene TRBV19 combines with J gene TRBJ1-2, with a possible D match to TRBD1 (6 bases). CDR3 size: 15 residues. Trimming took off 6 bases at V and 4 bases at J, with 18 bases between the two ends. Germline V gene data show CDR1 as LNHDA and CDR2 as SQIVND (reference sequence). The CDR3 DNA is TGTGCCAGTAGCCCCGGGGGGGGCGTAAGCTATGGCTACACCTTC. It is translated as CASSPGGGVSYGYTF. Full variable domain (remainder filled in from reference TRBV19 and TRBJ1-2): DGGITQSPKYLFRKEGQNVTLSCEQNLNHDAMYWYRQDPGQGLRLIYYSQIVNDFQKGDIAEGYSVSREKKESFPLTVTSAQKNPTAFYLCASSPGGGVSYGYTFGSGTRLTVV.

This clone was observed a few times. For the CDR3, the DNA is TGTGCCAGCAGCCCTACTAGCGGGGGGTTTGAGACCCAGTACTTC. Translation gives CASSPTSGGFETQYF. The J gene is TRBJ2-5, the V gene TRBV4-2, with 12 positions matching TRBD2. The CDR3 runs 15 residues. Trimming cost V 4 bases and J 5 bases; bases outside gene matches: 5. CDR1 and CDR2 (germline): LGHNA, YNFKEQ.

The V gene is TRBV5-1, the J gene TRBJ2-1; 8 bases are a match to TRBD1. Germline V gene lookup returns CDR1 SGHRS and CDR2 YFSETQ. The CDR3 has 15 amino acids. Losses at the gene ends were 0 bases for V and 3 bases for J; bases not matched to a gene: 2. CDR3 in amino acids: CASSLETGDYNEQFF. In DNA, the CDR3 is TGCGCCAGCAGCTTGGAGACAGGGGACTACAATGAGCAGTTCTTC.

The chain uses TRBV4-1 and TRBJ2-1; 11 nucleotides match TRBD2. The V segment lost 1 base and the J segment 4 bases; nucleotides outside the gene matches: 0. CDR3 length equals 15 residues. Germline V gives CDR1 MGHRA, CDR2 YSYEKL. The CDR3 bases are TGCGCCAGCAGCCAAGGACTAGCGGGGTACAATGAGCAGTTCTTC. Protein: CASSQGLAGYNEQFF.

The rearrangement uses TRBV11-3 and TRBJ2-7; weak D call: TRBD1 (7 bases). CDR3 length: 15 amino acids. Trimming cost V 5 bases and J 4 bases, with 18 bases left between them. Germline V lookup: CDR1 SGHNT, CDR2 YENEEA. The CDR3 bases are TGTGCCAGCAGCAAAGGGGTCAGGGGGACTTACGAGCAGTACTTC. Encoded protein: CASSKGVRGTYEQYF.

This clone has just one count. The genes are TRBV9 and TRBJ1-2; D is uncertain. Between the trimmed V and J ends, which lost 3 bases and 4 bases, there was a span of 13 bases. The CDR3 length is 14 residues. The V gene's germline CDR1 is SGDLS and CDR2 YYNGEE. In DNA, the CDR3 is TGTGCCAGCAGCGCAGGACCGGGGTCCTATGGCTACACCTTC. It encodes CASSAGPGSYGYTF.

In this sample, this clone turned up once. The rearrangement links TRBV4-1 to TRBJ2-7; weak D call: TRBD1 (5 bases). CDR3 length: 12 residues. V lost 6 bases and J lost 3, with 9 bases in between. Germline V CDR1 and CDR2: MGHRA, YSYEKL. The DNA of the CDR3 is TGCGCCAGCAGGGGGCACGACTACGAGCAGTACTTC. Translating it yields CASRGHDYEQYF.

Note on this clone: The junction and the germline gene differ at one end; a read error may be behind it. The V call is TRBV2, the J call TRBJ1-2; D gene unclear. The CDR3 has 13 amino acids. Germline lookup yields CDR1 SNHLY and CDR2 FYNNEI. The DNA for the CDR3 is TGTGCCAGCAGGGAAGACTCGGCGAGGGGCTACACCTTC. Its protein is CASREDSARGYTF.

The CDR3 is CASSRSEGDNQPQHF. In DNA, the CDR3 is TGTGCCAGCAGTCGCAGCGAAGGGGACAATCAGCCCCAGCATTTT. V usage is TRBV6-2 or TRBV6-3 and J usage is TRBJ1-5; TRBD1 might be the D (5 bases). V lost 5 bases and J lost 3, with 14 bases in between. The germline gives CDR1 MNHEY, CDR2 SVGEGT. CDR3 size: 15 residues.

Written as DNA, the CDR3 is TGTGCCAGCAGCTTAGCAAATCAGGGACAGGGCTATGGCTACACCTTC. Translated, it gives CASSLANQGQGYGYTF. The V call is TRBV7-9, the J call TRBJ1-2, with TRBD1 matching over 9 bases. Germline CDR1 and CDR2: SEHNR and FQNEAQ (reference sequence). V trimming: 0 bases; J trimming: 4 bases; junction bases outside the gene matches: 6. The CDR3 is 16 residues long.

The chain joins TRBV5-4 to TRBJ2-1; the match to TRBD1 covers 8 bases. The CDR3 runs to 16 residues. Losses at the gene ends were 4 bases for V and 5 bases for J; bases not matched to a gene: 11. CDR1 SGHNT and CDR2 YYREEE come from the germline V gene (reference sequence). CDR3 loop: CASSTGQRTGNNEQFF. Written as DNA, the CDR3 is TGTGCCAGCAGCACGGGACAACGGACAGGGAACAATGAGCAGTTCTTC.